This entry is about one TCR beta chain. The sample holds other DNA sequences that translate to the same CDR3. This entry comes from a study of cytomegalovirus exposure and HLA in healthy donors. A multiplex PCR was run with 60 Vbeta primers and 13 Jbeta primers. The data were produced by immunoSEQ multiplex PCR, yet TCRdb's version contains in-frame clones alone and is incomplete. The table lists around 170,000 clones, approximately 80% of them singletons. There are 14 residues in the CDR3. Trimming removed 0 bases from V and 6 bases from J, with 10 bases in between. Germline CDR1 reads SGHRS; CDR2 reads YFSETQ.

The chain recombines TRBV5-1 with TRBJ2-1; possibly TRBD2 for D (5 bases). The sequenced sample was PBMCs. The clonotype was recovered from a woman aged 50 to 60 in good health and CMV-seronegative. The CDR3 region is CASSLVLATNEQFF. The CDR3 DNA reads TGCGCCAGCAGCTTGGTCCTAGCCACCAATGAGCAGTTCTTC.